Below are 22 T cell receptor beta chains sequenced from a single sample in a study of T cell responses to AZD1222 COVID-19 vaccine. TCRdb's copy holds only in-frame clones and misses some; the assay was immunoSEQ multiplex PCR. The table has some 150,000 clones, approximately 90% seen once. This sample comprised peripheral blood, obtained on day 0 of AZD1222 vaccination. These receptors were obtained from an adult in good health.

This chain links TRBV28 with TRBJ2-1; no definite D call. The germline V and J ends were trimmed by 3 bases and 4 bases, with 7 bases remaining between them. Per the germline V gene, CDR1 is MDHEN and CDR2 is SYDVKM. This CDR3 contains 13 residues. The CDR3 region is CASSLRPYNEQFF. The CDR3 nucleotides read TGTGCCAGCAGTTTGCGGCCATACAATGAGCAGTTCTTC.

CDR3 nucleotides: TGTGCCAGCAGTTATGGGGGAGTCCTGTACACTGAAGCTTTCTTT. Amino acids: CASSYGGVLYTEAFF. The chain uses TRBV6-5 and TRBJ1-1, with D possibly being TRBD1 (5 bases). The CDR3 totals 15 residues. Germline V gene sequence: CDR1 MNHEY, CDR2 SVGAGI. Trimming stripped 3 bases from V and 3 bases from J, with 14 bases between.

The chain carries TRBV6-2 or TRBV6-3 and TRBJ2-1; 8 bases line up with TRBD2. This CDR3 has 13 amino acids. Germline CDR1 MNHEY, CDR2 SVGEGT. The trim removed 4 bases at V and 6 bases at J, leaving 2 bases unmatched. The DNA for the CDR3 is TGTGCCAGCAGTTCCAGCGGGAGCAATGAGCAGTTCTTC. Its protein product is CASSSSGSNEQFF.

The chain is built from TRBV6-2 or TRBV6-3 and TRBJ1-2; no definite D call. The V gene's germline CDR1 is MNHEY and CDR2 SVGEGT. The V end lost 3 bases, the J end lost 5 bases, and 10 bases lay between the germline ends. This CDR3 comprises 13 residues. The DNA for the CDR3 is TGTGCCAGCAGTTATGCGGGCCTTTATGGCTACACCTTC. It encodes CASSYAGLYGYTF.

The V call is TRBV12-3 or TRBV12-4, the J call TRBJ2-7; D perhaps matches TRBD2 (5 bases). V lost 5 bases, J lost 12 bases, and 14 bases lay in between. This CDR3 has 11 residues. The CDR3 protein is CASSPGLKTYF. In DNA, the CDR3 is TGTGCCAGCAGTCCTGGACTGAAGACGTACTTC.

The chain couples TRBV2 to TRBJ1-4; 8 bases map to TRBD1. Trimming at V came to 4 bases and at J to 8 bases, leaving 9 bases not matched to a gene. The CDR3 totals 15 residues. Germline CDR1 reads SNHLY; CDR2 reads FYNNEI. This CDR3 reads CASSGRGQGGEKLFF. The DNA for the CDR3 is TGTGCCAGCAGTGGTCGAGGACAGGGAGGAGAAAAACTGTTTTTT.

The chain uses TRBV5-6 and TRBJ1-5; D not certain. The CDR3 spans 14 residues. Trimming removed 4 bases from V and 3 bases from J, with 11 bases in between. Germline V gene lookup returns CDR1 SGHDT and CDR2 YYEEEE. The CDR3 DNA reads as TGTGCCAGCAGCGGGCGGTTTCCCAATCAGCCCCAGCATTTT. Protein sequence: CASSGRFPNQPQHF.

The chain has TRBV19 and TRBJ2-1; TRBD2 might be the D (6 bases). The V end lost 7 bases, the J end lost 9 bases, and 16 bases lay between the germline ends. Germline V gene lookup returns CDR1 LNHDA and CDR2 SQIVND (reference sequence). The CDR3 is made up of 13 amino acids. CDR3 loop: CASNPRGLSEQFF. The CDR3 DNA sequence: TGTGCCAGTAACCCCCGGGGACTGTCTGAGCAGTTCTTC.

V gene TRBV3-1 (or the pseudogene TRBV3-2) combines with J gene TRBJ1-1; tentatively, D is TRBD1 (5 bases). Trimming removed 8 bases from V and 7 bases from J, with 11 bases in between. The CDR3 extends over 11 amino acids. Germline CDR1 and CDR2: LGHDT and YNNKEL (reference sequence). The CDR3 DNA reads TGTGCCAGCTACCGGGGCGGTGAAGCTTTCTTT. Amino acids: CASYRGGEAFF.

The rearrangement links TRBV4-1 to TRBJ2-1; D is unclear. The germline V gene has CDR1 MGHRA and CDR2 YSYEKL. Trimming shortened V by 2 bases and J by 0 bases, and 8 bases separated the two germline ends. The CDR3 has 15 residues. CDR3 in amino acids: CASSQRLGSYNEQFF. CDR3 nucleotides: TGCGCCAGCAGCCAACGGTTGGGCTCCTACAATGAGCAGTTCTTC.

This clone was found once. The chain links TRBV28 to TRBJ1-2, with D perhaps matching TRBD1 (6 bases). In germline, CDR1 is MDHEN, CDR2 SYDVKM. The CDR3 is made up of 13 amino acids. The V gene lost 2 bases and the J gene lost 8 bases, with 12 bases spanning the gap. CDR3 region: CASSLRTGLGYTF. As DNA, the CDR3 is TGTGCCAGCAGTTTACGTACAGGGTTAGGCTACACCTTC.

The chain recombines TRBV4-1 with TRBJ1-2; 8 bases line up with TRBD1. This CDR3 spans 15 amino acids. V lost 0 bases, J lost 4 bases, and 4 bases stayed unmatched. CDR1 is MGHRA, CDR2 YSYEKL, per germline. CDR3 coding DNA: TGCGCCAGCAGCCAAGAGGGGGGACAGGTCTATGGCTACACCTTC. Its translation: CASSQEGGQVYGYTF.

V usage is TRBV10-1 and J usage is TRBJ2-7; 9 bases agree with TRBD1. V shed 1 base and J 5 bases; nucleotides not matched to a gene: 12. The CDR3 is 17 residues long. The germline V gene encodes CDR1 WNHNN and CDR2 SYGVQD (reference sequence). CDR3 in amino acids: CASSEFPPGQGLNEQYF. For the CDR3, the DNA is TGCGCCAGCAGTGAGTTCCCACCGGGACAGGGACTAAACGAGCAGTACTTC.

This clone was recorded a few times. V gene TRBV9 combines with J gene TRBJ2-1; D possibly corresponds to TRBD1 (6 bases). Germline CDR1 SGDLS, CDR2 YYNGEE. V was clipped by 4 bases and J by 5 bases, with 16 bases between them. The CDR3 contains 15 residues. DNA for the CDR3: TGTGCCAGCAGCCTTTACAGGGAACCAGACAATGAGCAGTTCTTC. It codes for CASSLYREPDNEQFF.

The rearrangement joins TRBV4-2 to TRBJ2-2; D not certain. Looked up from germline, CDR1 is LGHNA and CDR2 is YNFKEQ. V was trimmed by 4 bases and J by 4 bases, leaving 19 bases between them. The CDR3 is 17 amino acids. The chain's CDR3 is CASSLSLLRSSTGELFF. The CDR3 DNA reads TGTGCCAGCAGCCTATCACTCCTCCGCTCTTCCACCGGGGAGCTGTTTTTT.

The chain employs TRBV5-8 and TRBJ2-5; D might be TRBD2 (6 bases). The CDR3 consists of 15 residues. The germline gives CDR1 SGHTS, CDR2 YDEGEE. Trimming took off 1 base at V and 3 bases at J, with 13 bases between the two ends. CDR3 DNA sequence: TGTGCCAGCAGCTTGAGGAGGGGCAAAGAAGAGACCCAGTACTTC. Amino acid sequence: CASSLRRGKEETQYF. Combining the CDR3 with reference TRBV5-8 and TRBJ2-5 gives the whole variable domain EAGVTQSPTHLIKTRGQQATLRCSPISGHTSVYWYQQALGLGLQFLLWYDEGEERNRGNFPPRFSGRQFPNYSSELNVNALELEDSALYLCASSLRRGKEETQYFGPGTRLLVL.

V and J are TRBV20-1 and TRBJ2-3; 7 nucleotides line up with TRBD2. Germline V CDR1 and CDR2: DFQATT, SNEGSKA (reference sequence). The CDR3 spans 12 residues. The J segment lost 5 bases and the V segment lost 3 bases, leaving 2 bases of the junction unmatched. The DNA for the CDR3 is TGCAGTGCTAGTTTAGCGGGAGATACGCAGTATTTT. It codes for CSASLAGDTQYF.

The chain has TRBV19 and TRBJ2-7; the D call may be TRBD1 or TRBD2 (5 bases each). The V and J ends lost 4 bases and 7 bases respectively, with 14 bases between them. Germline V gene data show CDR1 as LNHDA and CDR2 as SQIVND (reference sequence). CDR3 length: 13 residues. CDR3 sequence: CASSRGPDREQYF. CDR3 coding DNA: TGTGCCAGTAGTAGGGGACCTGATCGGGAGCAGTACTTC.

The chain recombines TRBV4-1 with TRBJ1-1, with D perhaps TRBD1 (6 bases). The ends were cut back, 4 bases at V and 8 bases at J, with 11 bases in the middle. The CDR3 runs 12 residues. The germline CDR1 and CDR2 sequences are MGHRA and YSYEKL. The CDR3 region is CASSRGPAEAFF. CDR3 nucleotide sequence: TGCGCCAGCAGCCGGGGGCCGGCGGAAGCTTTCTTT.

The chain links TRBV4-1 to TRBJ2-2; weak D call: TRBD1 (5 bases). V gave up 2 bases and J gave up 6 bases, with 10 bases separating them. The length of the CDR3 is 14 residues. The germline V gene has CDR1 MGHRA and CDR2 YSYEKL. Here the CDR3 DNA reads TGCGCCAGCAGCCAACCGACAGTGTCCGGGGAGCTGTTTTTT. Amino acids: CASSQPTVSGELFF.

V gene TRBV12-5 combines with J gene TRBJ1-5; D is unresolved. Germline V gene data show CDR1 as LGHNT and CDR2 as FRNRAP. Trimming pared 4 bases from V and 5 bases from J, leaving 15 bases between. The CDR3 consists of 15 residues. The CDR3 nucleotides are TGTGCTAGTGGTTCGGGCCTTACTTCAGATCAGCCCCAGCATTTT. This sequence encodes CASGSGLTSDQPQHF.

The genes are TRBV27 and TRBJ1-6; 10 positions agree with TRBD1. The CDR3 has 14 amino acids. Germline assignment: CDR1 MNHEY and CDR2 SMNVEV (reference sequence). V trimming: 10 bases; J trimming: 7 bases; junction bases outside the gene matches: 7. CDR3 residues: CATRGQGLNSPLHF. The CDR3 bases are TGTGCCACCCGGGGACAGGGGTTAAATTCACCCCTCCACTTT.